A single sample gave rise to the 23 T cell receptor beta chains below, sequenced in a study of T cell responses to AZD1222 COVID-19 vaccine. Assay: immunoSEQ multiplex PCR; the TCRdb copy retains only in-frame clones and omits some. This sample has approximately 140,000 clones; around 91% occur once, and the top ten carry 5.2%. The material was peripheral blood, obtained on day 0 of AZD1222 vaccination. These receptors originate from an adult in good health.

CDR3 nucleotide sequence: TGTGCCAGCAGCTGGAGGGACAGGGGGCTTAACTACAATGAGCAGTTCTTC. This codes for CASSWRDRGLNYNEQFF. The chain employs TRBV13 and TRBJ2-1; 12 nucleotides line up with TRBD1. This CDR3 comprises 17 residues. With V trimmed by 4 bases and J by 3 bases, 7 bases remained unmatched. From germline, CDR1 is PRHDT and CDR2 FYEKMQ (reference sequence).

The chain employs TRBV28 and TRBJ2-1; possibly TRBD2 for D (7 bases). Trimming took 5 bases from V and 1 from J, leaving 18 bases between them. Germline CDR1 MDHEN, CDR2 SYDVKM. The CDR3 has 17 residues. CDR3 bases: TGTGCCAGCAGTGCACGGGGGGCGGGGCATTCCTACAATGAGCAGTTCTTC. This sequence encodes CASSARGAGHSYNEQFF. Variable domain in full (rest from reference TRBV28 and TRBJ2-1): DVKVTQSSRYLVKRTGEKVFLECVQDMDHENMFWYRQDPGLGLRLIYFSYDVKMKEKGDIPEGYSVSREKKERFSLILESASTNQTSMYLCASSARGAGHSYNEQFFGPGTRLTVL.

This clone was picked up one time. The rearrangement uses TRBV7-9 and TRBJ2-5; unclear D gene. Germline V lookup: CDR1 SEHNR, CDR2 FQNEAQ (reference sequence). Trimming shortened V by 0 bases and J by 4 bases, and 6 bases separated the two germline ends. The CDR3 is 13 residues long. CDR3 region: CASSLAGLETQYF. The CDR3, as DNA: TGTGCCAGCAGCTTAGCAGGGTTAGAGACCCAGTACTTC.

The chain has TRBV5-4 and TRBJ1-6; D call uncertain. This CDR3 spans 12 amino acids. V was pared by 2 bases and J by 10 bases, with 7 bases between. The germline gives CDR1 SGHNT, CDR2 YYREEE (reference sequence). The CDR3 nucleotides read TGTGCCAGCAGCTTTGAGGACTCACCCCTCCACTTT. Translating gives CASSFEDSPLHF.

V and J are TRBV5-6 and TRBJ2-1; possibly TRBD1 or TRBD2 for D (7 bases each). Germline-derived CDR1 and CDR2 are SGHDT and YYEEEE. CDR3 length: 15 residues. Between the trimmed V and J ends, which lost 4 bases and 12 bases, there was a span of 23 bases. The CDR3, as DNA: TGTGCCAGCAGCACCACCCTCTGGGGGGGACAGCCGCAGTTCTTC. It encodes CASSTTLWGGQPQFF.

This chain links TRBV18 with TRBJ2-2, with 9 bases matching TRBD1. V lost 6 bases and J lost 4; bases outside the gene matches: 9. Germline values: CDR1 KGHSH, CDR2 LQKENI. CDR3 length: 16 amino acids. The CDR3 DNA reads as TGTGCCAGCTCCCTGCTGGGACAGGGACTCACCGGGGAGCTGTTTTTT. Protein: CASSLLGQGLTGELFF. Together with reference TRBV18 and TRBJ2-2, the CDR3 gives the full variable domain: NAGVMQNPRHLVRRRGQEARLRCSPMKGHSHVYWYRQLPEEGLKFMVYLQKENIIDESGMPKERFSAEFPKEGPSILRIQQVVRGDSAAYFCASSLLGQGLTGELFFGEGSRLTVL.

The chain couples TRBV6-6 to TRBJ2-7; the D is unclear. This CDR3 spans 12 amino acids. Germline values: CDR1 MNHNY, CDR2 SVGAGI (reference sequence). Between the trimmed V and J ends, which lost 3 bases and 3 bases, there was a span of 6 bases. The CDR3 region is CASSYGHYEQYF. The DNA for the CDR3 is TGTGCCAGCAGTTATGGGCACTACGAGCAGTACTTC.

The chain combines TRBV2 with TRBJ2-5; D is possibly TRBD2 (5 bases). Trimming removed 5 bases from V and 5 bases from J, with 21 bases in between. This CDR3 has 16 residues. Germline CDR1 is SNHLY and CDR2 is FYNNEI. This chain's CDR3 is CASSSVLPRAPETQYF. CDR3 sequence (DNA): TGTGCCAGCAGTTCGGTCCTCCCGCGGGCTCCGGAGACCCAGTACTTC.

V and J are TRBV7-2 and TRBJ1-4; 12 bases line up with TRBD1. V gave up 1 base and J gave up 11 bases; unmatched junction bases: 11. Germline values: CDR1 SGHTA, CDR2 FQGNSA. The CDR3 spans 17 residues. The CDR3 here is CASSLVGGGQGAEKLFF. The CDR3 DNA reads as TGTGCCAGCAGCTTAGTCGGCGGGGGACAGGGGGCAGAGAAACTGTTTTTT.

The rearrangement links TRBV6-5 to TRBJ1-2, with D possibly being TRBD1 (5 bases). This CDR3 comprises 12 residues. The V and J ends lost 6 bases and 8 bases respectively, with 13 bases between them. CDR1 MNHEY and CDR2 SVGAGI come from the germline V gene. The CDR3 sequence: CASRPRDGGYTF. The CDR3 DNA reads TGTGCCAGCAGACCGAGGGACGGGGGCTACACCTTC.

V is TRBV15 and J is TRBJ1-6, with a possible D match to TRBD1 (6 bases). Trimming took off 0 bases at V and 8 bases at J, with 14 bases between the two ends. Germline V gene data show CDR1 as LNHNV and CDR2 as YYDKDF (reference sequence). CDR3 length: 16 residues. The CDR3 DNA is TGTGCCACCAGCAGAGAACAGGGTAGCGTTTATTCACCCCTCCACTTT. Protein: CATSREQGSVYSPLHF. The full variable domain, with the rest looked up from reference TRBV15 and TRBJ1-6, is DAMVIQNPRYQVTQFGKPVTLSCSQTLNHNVMYWYQQKSSQAPKLLFHYYDKDFNNEADTPDNFQSRRPNTSFCFLDIRSPGLGDTAMYLCATSREQGSVYSPLHFGNGTRLTVT.

The V and J genes are TRBV7-2 and TRBJ1-2; 9 bases line up with TRBD1. Germline trimming cut 5 bases from V and 2 bases from J; bases unmatched to any gene: 3. Germline V CDR1 and CDR2: SGHTA, FQGNSA. The CDR3 spans 14 residues. CDR3 region: CASSQTGGNYGYTF. In DNA, the CDR3 is TGTGCCAGCAGCCAAACAGGGGGCAACTATGGCTACACCTTC.

The chain uses TRBV6-5 and TRBJ1-2; 7 bases align to TRBD1. The CDR3 has 15 amino acids. Trimming removed 6 bases from V and 3 bases from J; junction bases left unmatched: 10. Germline assignment: CDR1 MNHEY and CDR2 SVGAGI. The CDR3 loop is CASREYRGGYYGYTF. DNA of the CDR3: TGTGCCAGCAGGGAGTACAGGGGAGGTTACTATGGCTACACCTTC.

This chain joins TRBV24-1 and TRBJ2-1, with 7 bases lining up with TRBD2. CDR3 size: 13 residues. The germline V gene encodes CDR1 KGHDR and CDR2 SFDVKD. V lost 10 bases and J lost 7; bases outside the gene matches: 9. Here the CDR3 DNA reads TGTGCCACGGGGAGGGAGTTTTGGAATGAGCAGTTCTTC. This gives the protein CATGREFWNEQFF.

The CDR3 here is CASSSNRGRGPTEAFF. In DNA form, the CDR3 reads TGTGCCAGCAGTTCGAACAGGGGGCGCGGTCCCACTGAAGCTTTCTTT. The chain recombines TRBV6-2 or TRBV6-3 with TRBJ1-1; 9 bases are a match to TRBD1. Germline V gene lookup returns CDR1 MNHEY and CDR2 SVGEGT. After removal of 4 bases from V and 4 bases from J, the junction contained 10 bases not matched to a gene. The CDR3 spans 16 residues.

The chain joins TRBV14 to TRBJ2-7; D may be TRBD1 or TRBD2 (5 bases each). The germline V gene has CDR1 SGHDN and CDR2 FVKESK. The CDR3 is 16 residues long. Trimming removed 3 bases at V and 1 base at J, with 16 bases between. CDR3 coding DNA: TGTGCCAGCAGCCAGATGGTCGGGGCCAGATCCTACGAGCAGTACTTC. It is translated as CASSQMVGARSYEQYF.

The J gene is TRBJ2-7, the V gene TRBV6-1; D uncertain. Trimming left V 2 bases short and J 3 bases short, with 14 bases between. Germline lookup yields CDR1 MNHNS and CDR2 SASEGT. This CDR3 spans 15 amino acids. CDR3 sequence: CASSETRTWDYEQYF. For the CDR3, the DNA is TGTGCCAGCAGTGAAACCAGGACCTGGGACTACGAGCAGTACTTC.

The V call is TRBV27, the J call TRBJ2-1, with 10 bases that match TRBD2. The V gene end was trimmed by 3 bases and the J gene end by 9 bases; junction bases not matched to a gene: 8. The germline CDR1 and CDR2 sequences are MNHEY and SMNVEV (reference sequence). This CDR3 is built from 15 residues. The CDR3 region is CASSFGAGGAGEQFF. DNA for the CDR3: TGTGCCAGCAGTTTCGGAGCGGGGGGGGCGGGTGAGCAGTTCTTC.

The chain carries TRBV7-3 and TRBJ2-7; possibly TRBD1 or TRBD2 for D (6 bases each). CDR3 size: 13 residues. CDR1 SGHTA and CDR2 FQGTGA come from the germline V gene. Trimming left V 4 bases short and J 6 bases short, with 13 bases between. In DNA form, the CDR3 reads TGTGCCAGCAGCTCAACAGGGAGGAGCGAGCAGTACTTC. This sequence encodes CASSSTGRSEQYF.

The chain uses TRBV29-1 and TRBJ1-2; 7 bases align to TRBD1. Germline lookup yields CDR1 SQVTM and CDR2 ANQGSEA. This CDR3 contains 16 residues. Trimming at V came to 4 bases and at J to 2 bases, leaving 13 bases not matched to a gene. CDR3 nucleotide sequence: TGCAGCGTTGGAAACAGGGGAGGGGCCGCGAACTATGGCTACACCTTC. Protein sequence: CSVGNRGGAANYGYTF.

The chain joins TRBV14 to TRBJ2-5, with 8 bases lining up with TRBD2. J lost 5 bases, V lost 1 base, and 6 bases had no gene match. This CDR3 region has 15 residues. The germline V gene has CDR1 SGHDN and CDR2 FVKESK. In DNA form, the CDR3 reads TGTGCCAGCAGCCAAGTACTAGCGGAACGGGAGACCCAGTACTTC. It is translated as CASSQVLAERETQYF.

This clone was recorded only once. The gene calls are TRBV7-9 and TRBJ1-4; D uncertain. Trimming removed 1 base at V and 5 bases at J, with 11 bases between. The germline CDR1 and CDR2 sequences are SEHNR and FQNEAQ (reference sequence). This CDR3 has 15 residues. The CDR3 DNA reads TGTGCCAGCAGCTTAGGGACGATCGGAAATGAAAAACTGTTTTTT. Encoded protein: CASSLGTIGNEKLFF.

This sequence joins TRBV7-9 and TRBJ1-2; TRBD1 might be the D (5 bases). CDR3 length: 15 amino acids. The germline gives CDR1 SEHNR, CDR2 FQNEAQ (reference sequence). Trimming left V 4 bases short and J 3 bases short, with 15 bases between. CDR3 DNA sequence: TGTGCCAGCAGCTCGAAGTCCCAGGGCGACTATGGCTACACCTTC. Translating gives CASSSKSQGDYGYTF.